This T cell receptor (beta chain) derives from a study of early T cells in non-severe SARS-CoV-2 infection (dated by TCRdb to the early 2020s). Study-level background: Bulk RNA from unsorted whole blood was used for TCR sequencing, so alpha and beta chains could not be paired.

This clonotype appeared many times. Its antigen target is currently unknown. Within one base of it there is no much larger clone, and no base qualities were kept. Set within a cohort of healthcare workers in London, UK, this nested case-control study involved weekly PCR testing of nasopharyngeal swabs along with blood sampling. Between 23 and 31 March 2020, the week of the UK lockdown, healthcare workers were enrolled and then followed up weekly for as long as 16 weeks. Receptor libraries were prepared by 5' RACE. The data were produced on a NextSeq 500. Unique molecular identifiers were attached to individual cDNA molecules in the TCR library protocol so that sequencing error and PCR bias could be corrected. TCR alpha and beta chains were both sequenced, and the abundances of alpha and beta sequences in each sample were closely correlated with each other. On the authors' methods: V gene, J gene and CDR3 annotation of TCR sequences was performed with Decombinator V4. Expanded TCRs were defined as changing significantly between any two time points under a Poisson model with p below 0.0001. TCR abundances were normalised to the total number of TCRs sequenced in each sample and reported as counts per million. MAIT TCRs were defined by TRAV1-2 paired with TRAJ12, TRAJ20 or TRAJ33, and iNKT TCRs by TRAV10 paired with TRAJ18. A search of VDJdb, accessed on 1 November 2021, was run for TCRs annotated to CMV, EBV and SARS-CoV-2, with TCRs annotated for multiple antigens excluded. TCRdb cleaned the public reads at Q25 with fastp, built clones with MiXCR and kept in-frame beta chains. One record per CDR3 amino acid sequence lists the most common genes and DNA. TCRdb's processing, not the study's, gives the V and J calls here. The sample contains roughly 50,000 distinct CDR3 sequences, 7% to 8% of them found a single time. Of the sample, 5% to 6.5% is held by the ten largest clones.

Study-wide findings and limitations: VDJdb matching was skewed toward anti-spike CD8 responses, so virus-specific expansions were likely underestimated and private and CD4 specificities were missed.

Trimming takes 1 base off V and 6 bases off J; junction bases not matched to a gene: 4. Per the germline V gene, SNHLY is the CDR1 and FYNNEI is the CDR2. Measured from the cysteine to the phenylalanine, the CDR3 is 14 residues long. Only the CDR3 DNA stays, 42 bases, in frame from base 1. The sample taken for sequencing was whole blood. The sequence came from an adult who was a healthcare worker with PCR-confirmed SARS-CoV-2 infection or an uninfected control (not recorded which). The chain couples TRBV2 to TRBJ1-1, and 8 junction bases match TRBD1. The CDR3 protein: CASSEDRQGPEAFF. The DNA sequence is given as TGTGCCAGCAGTGAAGATCGACAGGGGCCTGAAGCTTTCTTT.